This T cell receptor beta chain was found in a study of technical replicates of blood from a handful of donors. Assay: immunoSEQ multiplex PCR; the TCRdb copy retains only in-frame clones and omits some. The sample lists more than 65,000 clones, roughly 91% occurring once. The germline V gene has CDR1 SGHRS and CDR2 YFSETQ. This CDR3 has 12 residues. The V end was cut by 5 bases, the J end by 6 bases, with 12 bases between. The chain joins TRBV5-1 to TRBJ2-7, with D maybe TRBD1 (6 bases). The receptor was isolated from a human donor in good health. Some clones in this sample may be carry-over from other donors' samples. What was sequenced was T cells isolated from PBMCs. The CDR3 sequence: CASRATGPEQYF. In DNA, the CDR3 is TGCGCCAGCAGAGCGACAGGACCCGAGCAGTACTTC.